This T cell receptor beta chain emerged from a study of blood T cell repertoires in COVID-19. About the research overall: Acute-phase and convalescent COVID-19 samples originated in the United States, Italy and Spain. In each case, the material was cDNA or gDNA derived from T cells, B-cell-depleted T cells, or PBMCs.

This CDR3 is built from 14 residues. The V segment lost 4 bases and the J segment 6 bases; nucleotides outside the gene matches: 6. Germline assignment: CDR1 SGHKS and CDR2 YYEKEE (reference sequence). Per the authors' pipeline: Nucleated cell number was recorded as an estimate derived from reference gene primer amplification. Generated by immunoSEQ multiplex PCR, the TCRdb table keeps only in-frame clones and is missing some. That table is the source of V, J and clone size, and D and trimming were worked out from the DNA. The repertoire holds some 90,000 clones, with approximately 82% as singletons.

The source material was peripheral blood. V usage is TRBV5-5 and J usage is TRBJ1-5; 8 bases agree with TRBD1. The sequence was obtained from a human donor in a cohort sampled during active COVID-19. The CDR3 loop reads CASSPGQASQPQHF. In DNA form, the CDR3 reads TGTGCCAGCAGCCCGGGACAGGCGTCTCAGCCCCAGCATTTT. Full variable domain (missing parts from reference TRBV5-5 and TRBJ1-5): DAGVTQSPTHLIKTRGQQVTLRCSPISGHKSVSWYQQVLGQGPQFIFQYYEKEERGRGNFPDRFSARQFPNYSSELNVNALLLGDSALYLCASSPGQASQPQHFGDGTRLSIL.